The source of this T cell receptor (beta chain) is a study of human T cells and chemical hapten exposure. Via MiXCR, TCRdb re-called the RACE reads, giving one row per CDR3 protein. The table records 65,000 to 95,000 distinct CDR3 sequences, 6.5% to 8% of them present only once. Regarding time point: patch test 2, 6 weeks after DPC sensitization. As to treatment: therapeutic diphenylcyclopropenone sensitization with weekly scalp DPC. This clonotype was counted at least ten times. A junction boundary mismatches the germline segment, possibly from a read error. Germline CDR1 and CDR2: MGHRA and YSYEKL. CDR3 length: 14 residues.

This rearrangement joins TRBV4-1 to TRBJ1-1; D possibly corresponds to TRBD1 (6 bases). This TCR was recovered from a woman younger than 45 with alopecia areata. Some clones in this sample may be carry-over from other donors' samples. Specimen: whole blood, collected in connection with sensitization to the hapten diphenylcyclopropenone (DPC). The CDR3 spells CASSHHGQPSVLLF. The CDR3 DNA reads TGCGCCAGCAGCCATCACGGACAGCCGTCGGTTTTGCTCTTT.